The 26 T cell receptor beta chains listed next were all sequenced from one sample in a study of T cell clusters in autoimmune cytopenias. Multiplex touch-down PCR amplified TRB using TRB-A and TRB-B pools in one tube. TCRdb reworked the multiplex PCR reads into one entry per CDR3 protein, no DNA. The table lists just over 6,000 distinct CDR3 sequences. Each sample's input was 200 to 250 ng genomic DNA, some 40,000 genome equivalents. In addition, the sample was reused for a study of T cell repertoires in aging, cancer and after chemotherapy.

The sequencing input was peripheral blood. The origin of the receptors is a human donor in good health.

J is TRBJ2-3 and V is TRBV5-1; TCRdb designates TRBD1, a call that cannot be tested without DNA. This CDR3 has 12 amino acids. CDR1 and CDR2 (germline): SGHRS, YFSETQ. CDR3 loop: CASGGRADTQYF.

The chain recombines TRBV7-2 with TRBJ2-5; TCRdb reports TRBD1, a call that lacks DNA to check it against. Germline V lookup: CDR1 SGHTA, CDR2 FQGNSA. This CDR3 has 15 residues. The chain's CDR3 is CASSLEVAGQETQYF.

This clonotype is identified as medium-sized from frequency. The gene calls are TRBV18 and TRBJ1-5; TCRdb proposes TRBD1, but this gene call is untestable without DNA. Germline CDR1 is KGHSH and CDR2 is LQKENI. CDR3 length: 13 residues. The CDR3 reads CASSLQGNQPQHF.

The V gene is TRBV14, the J gene TRBJ1-1. There are 13 residues in the CDR3. Germline V gene lookup returns CDR1 SGHDN and CDR2 FVKESK. CDR3 region: CASSQGPGLRSFF. Using reference TRBV14 and TRBJ1-1 for the parts outside the CDR3, the full variable domain is EAGVTQFPSHSVIEKGQTVTLRCDPISGHDNLYWYRRVMGKEIKFLLHFVKESKQDESGMPNNRFLAERTGGTYSTLKVQPAELEDSGVYFCASSQGPGLRSFFGQGTRLTVV.

The chain combines TRBV30 with TRBJ1-3; the TCRdb call, TRBD1, lacks DNA for checking. This CDR3 contains 16 residues. Germline CDR1 reads GTSNPN; CDR2 reads SVGIG (reference sequence). The CDR3 protein is CAWSVWATGQENTIYF.

V is TRBV20-1 and J is TRBJ2-3; TCRdb proposes TRBD1, but this gene call is untestable without DNA. The germline V gene has CDR1 DFQATT and CDR2 SNEGSKA (reference sequence). The CDR3 length is 15 residues. The CDR3 sequence: CSATGQITSTDTQYF.

Judged by frequency, this clonotype is medium-sized. The chain has TRBV7-9 and TRBJ2-2; TCRdb names TRBD2, which stays unverified in the absence of DNA. This CDR3 contains 18 residues. Germline-derived CDR1 and CDR2 are SEHNR and FQNEAQ (reference sequence). The CDR3 sequence is CASSLKRTSPLYTGELFF.

This chain links TRBV5-5 with TRBJ1-1; TCRdb's D call, TRBD1, is unchecked because there is no DNA. Germline lookup yields CDR1 SGHKS and CDR2 YYEKEE (reference sequence). The length of the CDR3 is 15 residues. The CDR3 sequence is CASSLVGQGVGEAFF. Complete variable domain (other parts from reference TRBV5-5 and TRBJ1-1): DAGVTQSPTHLIKTRGQQVTLRCSPISGHKSVSWYQQVLGQGPQFIFQYYEKEERGRGNFPDRFSARQFPNYSSELNVNALLLGDSALYLCASSLVGQGVGEAFFGQGTRLTVV.

V usage is TRBV6-1 and J usage is TRBJ2-5; TCRdb's D gene call, TRBD2, goes unchecked for lack of DNA. The CDR3 runs 15 residues. Germline CDR1 is MNHNS and CDR2 is SASEGT. CDR3 residues: CASRNLIAGGETQYF.

This chain joins TRBV6-2 or TRBV6-3 and TRBJ2-1; the TCRdb D gene call, TRBD2, has no DNA to confirm it. From germline, CDR1 is MNHEY and CDR2 SVGEGT. This CDR3 contains 14 residues. This CDR3 is CASRSSGGAGEQYF.

The CDR3 is CASSLGPTGVGDQPQHF. V gene TRBV5-4 combines with J gene TRBJ1-5; absent DNA, TCRdb's TRBD1 call cannot be checked. Per germline, CDR1 SGHNT and CDR2 YYREEE (reference sequence). CDR3 size: 17 residues.

This sequence joins TRBV20-1 and TRBJ2-7. Germline CDR1 is DFQATT and CDR2 is SNEGSKA (reference sequence). CDR3 length: 13 amino acids. The CDR3 protein is CSARDSVNNEQYF.

This sequence joins TRBV19 and TRBJ2-7; TCRdb returns TRBD2, unconfirmable since there is no DNA. The CDR3 is made up of 19 amino acids. CDR1 LNHDA and CDR2 SQIVND come from the germline V gene (reference sequence). CDR3 sequence reads: CASSTGTWTSGGLAYEQYF.

The chain joins TRBV7-2 to TRBJ2-3; the TCRdb D gene call, TRBD2, has no DNA to confirm it. CDR1 SGHTA and CDR2 FQGNSA come from the germline V gene. This CDR3 region has 15 residues. CDR3 sequence reads: CASSSYTSVGDTQYF.

This clonotype registers medium-sized (0.01 to 0.1%) by frequency. The CDR3 here is CASSFSLGEGNGYTF. This chain joins TRBV5-4 and TRBJ1-2. CDR1 and CDR2 (germline): SGHNT, YYREEE (reference sequence). The CDR3 length is 15 residues. Full variable domain (outside the CDR3, taken from reference TRBV5-4 and TRBJ1-2): ETGVTQSPTHLIKTRGQQVTLRCSSQSGHNTVSWYQQALGQGPQFIFQYYREEENGRGNFPPRFSGLQFPNYSSELNVNALELDDSALYLCASSFSLGEGNGYTFGSGTRLTVV.

V usage is TRBV7-2 and J usage is TRBJ2-1; TCRdb returns TRBD2, unconfirmable since there is no DNA. Germline V gene data show CDR1 as SGHTA and CDR2 as FQGNSA. The CDR3 covers 19 residues. The CDR3 here is CASSLARLAGARGDNEQFF.

V usage is TRBV7-2 and J usage is TRBJ1-6. Germline V gene data show CDR1 as SGHTA and CDR2 as FQGNSA. This CDR3 comprises 17 residues. The chain's CDR3 is CASSFSQIGVGNSPLHF.

This clonotype ranks as medium-sized in terms of frequency. The J gene is TRBJ2-3, the V gene TRBV6-5; TCRdb indicates TRBD2, and absent DNA this call remains unverified. In germline, CDR1 is MNHEY, CDR2 SVGAGI. The CDR3 has 18 residues. The CDR3 region is CASSYSRGAGGPTDTQYF.

This clonotype registers medium-sized by frequency. This CDR3 is CASSTGQGEVNEQFF. The J gene is TRBJ2-1, the V gene TRBV19; the TRBD1 assignment by TCRdb is unverifiable without DNA. The CDR3 is 15 amino acids. Germline CDR1 reads LNHDA; CDR2 reads SQIVND (reference sequence).

V is TRBV7-9 and J is TRBJ2-7. The CDR3 totals 14 residues. Germline CDR1 SEHNR, CDR2 FQNEAQ (reference sequence). CDR3 in amino acids: CASSFDGPAYEQYF.

The gene calls are TRBV20-1 and TRBJ2-7; TCRdb's D gene call, TRBD2, goes unchecked for lack of DNA. The germline V gene encodes CDR1 DFQATT and CDR2 SNEGSKA (reference sequence). There are 14 residues in the CDR3. This chain's CDR3 is CSASLSSGRGEQYF.

Frequency places this clonotype as large. The chain employs TRBV15 and TRBJ2-3. The CDR3 is 16 residues long. Germline V CDR1 and CDR2: LNHNV, YYDKDF (reference sequence). CDR3 in amino acids: CATSRDRGRGPDTQYF.

The chain uses TRBV6-5 and TRBJ1-5. The CDR3 extends over 12 amino acids. The germline gives CDR1 MNHEY, CDR2 SVGAGI. The CDR3 sequence: CASRTEDQPQHF.

V and J are TRBV12-3 or TRBV12-4 and TRBJ1-1; lacking DNA, the TRBD1 call made by TCRdb goes unchecked. The CDR3 totals 15 residues. Here the CDR3 reads CASSLIQAKNTEAFF.

The chain joins TRBV12-3 or TRBV12-4 to TRBJ1-1; the TRBD1 assignment by TCRdb is unverifiable without DNA. The CDR3 is 13 residues long. Here the CDR3 reads CASSLLSGERAFF.

In terms of frequency, this clonotype is medium-sized (0.01 to 0.1%). The chain links TRBV24-1 to TRBJ2-1; TCRdb proposes TRBD2, but this gene call is untestable without DNA. CDR3 size: 13 residues. Per germline, CDR1 KGHDR and CDR2 SFDVKD. The CDR3: CATSDLVGLEKFF.